This TCR beta chain comes out of a study of blood T cell repertoires in COVID-19. Clones were sequenced by immunoSEQ multiplex PCR, and TCRdb holds only the in-frame ones, with some missing. This sample yields around 500,000 clones, of which around 87% are seen a single time; roughly 1.9% belongs to the top ten. The length of the CDR3 is 13 residues. CDR1 and CDR2 from the germline V gene are SGHAT and FQNNGV. The V gene end was trimmed by 1 base and the J gene end by 7 bases; junction bases not matched to a gene: 4. The material sequenced was PBMCs or T cells enriched from blood (not recorded which). This sequence originates from a woman in her thirties or forties who had recovered from COVID-19. The V gene is TRBV11-2, the J gene TRBJ2-7, with 7 bases identical to TRBD2. Here the CDR3 reads CASSLVGRGEQYF. Here the CDR3 DNA reads TGTGCCAGCAGCTTAGTTGGGCGGGGGGAGCAGTACTTC.